This TCR beta chain was profiled in a study of cytomegalovirus exposure and HLA in healthy donors (dated by TCRdb to about 2017). For the study in its entirety: An earlier analysis of several hundred of the donors reported 276 Gb of sequence data and around 110 million unique TCR beta sequences obtained from about 170 million T cells. An early release that covered 640 HLA-typed donors contained approximately 300 gigabases of sequencing data and 85 million to 100 million unique TCR sequences. The genetic ancestry cluster associated with self-reported Caucasian donors included around four fifths of the 350 to 500 genotyped donors. The study was designed to test whether signatures of past pathogen exposure could be identified by cataloging public T cell receptors. Using immunosequencing, the study profiled T cell repertoires from 666 subjects and related those repertoires to cytomegalovirus serostatus. Besides the first cohort of around 670 subjects, a separate validation cohort made up of about 120 different subjects was used. To predict cytomegalovirus infection status, the study brought together high-throughput TCR immunosequencing, statistical association of individual TCRs with disease status, and machine learning. In a later analysis, previously published TCR beta repertoires from about 640 donors were re-analyzed and high-resolution HLA genotyping was added so that TCR occurrence patterns could be studied. Rather than using new phenotypic data, the later analysis identified candidate immune exposures from TCR beta sequences and from how often those sequences occurred across donors. An earlier analysis of approximately 630 of the donors applied high-throughput TCR beta sequencing to assess whether each TCR beta V gene segment acted as functional or pseudogenic. Donor age, sex, ethnicity and CMV serostatus were compiled alongside the repertoire data. In a later genetic analysis, genome-wide SNP genotypes for about 60% of the 666 donors were used, and that subset was treated as a discovery cohort. Every discovery cohort repertoire had been produced on one sequencing platform. Class I and class II HLA loci were covered by the typing at four-digit resolution. The number of donors typed differed by locus, with 629-630 for A, B, C, DRB1 and DQB1, 522 for DQA1, under 610 for DPA1, and over 400 for DPB1. About five DR-DQ haplotypes were treated as single units for association and clustering because of strong linkage in the cohort. Across some 400 genotyped donors of the cohort, an average of about 240,000 unique TCR beta nucleotide sequences per donor were sequenced, and roughly a sixth of those sequences were non-productive. General study outcomes and caveats: Over 15 rarely observed V segments, including chromosome 9 orphons, were excluded from the earlier analysis of 550 to 700 of the donors because counts were too low. In a later analysis, HLA-associated TCR beta chains showed more clonal expansion and lower generation probabilities than non-associated chains that were equally common. In a later genetic analysis, a missense DCLRE1C variant was associated with V-gene and J-gene trimming of TCR beta chains, and the association was replicated in an independent cohort. Correlated functional status among segregating V segments might reflect linkage disequilibrium, but an unknown experimental factor could not be ruled out. Cytomegalovirus status was reported to be diagnosed by the classifier with high specificity and sensitivity in both the original and validation cohorts. A cluster of highly shared sequence variants was judged likely to be a technical artifact of the sequencing pipeline. The study listed 150 to 200 TCR beta chains as associated with cytomegalovirus. In this cohort, only TCR beta chains were sequenced, and detectable features were limited by the absence of alpha or paired-chain data. Some IMGT-functional V segments, including TRBV6-2 and TRBV6-3, could not be distinguished by the 87-base-pair reads and were therefore excluded. When HLA alleles, especially DR and DQ, strongly co-occurred, TCR associations were difficult to assign to individual alleles. According to a later analysis, most CMV-associated TCR beta chains appeared to be HLA-restricted, and the HLA associations seemed to be driven largely by CMV exposure. According to a later genetic analysis, donors in an Asian-associated ancestry cluster had fewer N-insertions in productive TCRs than the approximately 710-donor mean. In vitro tests confirmed that three of the cytomegalovirus-associated TCR beta chains recognize cytomegalovirus antigens. Most TCR sequences were observed very rarely across donors, whereas some public TCRs were present in many individuals. Roughly uniform sequencing depth across donors was assumed in presence/absence analyses, although this assumption may not hold. The authors suggested that the approach could potentially be extended to other disease states and immunological phenotypes. A later analysis associated approximately 17,000 TCR beta sequences with specific HLA alleles at a false discovery rate of 0.05. A later analysis found that TCR association rates varied across HLA loci, with DRB1 alleles showing the most associated TCRs and HLA-C alleles the fewest. HLA typing was unavailable for some donors at each locus, so association tests used only the typed subset. In an earlier analysis of fewer than 750 of the donors, most TCR beta V segments were observed in productive rearrangements about 87% or about 30% of the time, broadly matching IMGT annotations. A further reported finding was that TCR beta sequences accurately predicted the HLA-A and HLA-B alleles for most subjects in the first cohort. The only immune exposure information available for the cohort was CMV serostatus. Several of the top co-occurrence clusters appeared to be linked to parvovirus B19, influenza, CMV and Epstein-Barr virus, according to a later analysis.

In total, roughly 710 healthy bone marrow donors made up the cohort. All cohort members were sampled while nominally healthy, although unrecorded immune exposures were likely present. The donor was CMV seropositive and belonged to the group of over 250 seropositive cohort members. A peripheral blood sample was collected from each donor, and TCR beta sequencing was performed on peripheral blood mononuclear cells. Genomic DNA extraction from the blood cell samples was performed with the Qiagen DNeasy Blood Extraction Kit. From the cysteine up to the phenylalanine, the CDR3 has a length of 16 residues. Left in the record is the CDR3 DNA by itself, 48 bases read in frame from the first base. Cut back by 4 bases and 1 base, the V and J ends lie 13 bases apart. CDR1 and CDR2, per the germline V gene, are SNHLY and FYNNEI. The library relied on the immunoSEQ multiplex PCR assay. A mixture of 60 forward primers for TCR Vbeta segments and 13 reverse primers for TCR Jbeta segments was used in the multiplex PCR. A multiplex PCR assay on genomic DNA amplified the CDR3 region of rearranged TCR beta genes. The amplified TCR beta libraries were sequenced on the Illumina HiSeq System as 87-base-pair reads. Per the original workflow: A later analysis tallied 80 million to 95 million unique TCR beta chains across the 610 or so repertoires, and approximately 11 million of those chains were shared by two or more donors. Raw reads were error-corrected and collapsed into unique sequences by a nearest-neighbor algorithm in which closely related sequences were merged to remove PCR and sequencing errors. Alignment of CDR3 sequences to IMGT reference sequences was used to assign V, D and J gene segments. For a sequence to be retained, a match of at least six nucleotides to both a V gene segment and a J gene segment was required. A rearrangement was called productive if the CDR3 had no stop codons and remained in frame with V and J, and every other rearrangement was called non-productive. Following IMGT convention, CDR3 was defined as the stretch from the second conserved V-encoded cysteine up to the conserved J-encoded phenylalanine. In an earlier analysis of 500 to 650 of the donors, sequences lacking an unambiguous match to a single V gene segment were excluded. In an earlier analysis of several hundred of the donors, V segments were called functional above 56.7% productive rearrangements and were called segregating when the between-donor standard deviation exceeded 5%. A statistical classification framework was built to diagnose cytomegalovirus status from the catalog of TCR beta chain sequences. A later analysis assigned V and J genes by comparing TCR nucleotide sequences with IMGT/GENE-DB human TR gene sequences. Using the TCRdist pipeline, a later analysis assigned CDR3 sequences along with most-parsimonious VDJ recombination scenarios. In a later analysis, every TCR beta chain was defined by the combination of its CDR3 amino acid sequence and its V-gene family, and reads without a unique V-gene family were dropped. A later analysis removed 500 to 650 highly shared, low-generation-probability nucleotide sequences to deal with suspected cross-contamination and a sequencing artifact. For each public chain, a later analysis derived a clonal expansion index from normalized ranks of inferred template counts within each repertoire. In a later analysis, generation probabilities were computed with a VDJ recombination model fitted to out-of-frame rearrangements, and the resulting probabilities were checked against IGoR. In a later analysis, TCR-TCR, TCR-HLA and TCR-CMV co-occurrence was scored with hypergeometric tests, and a repertoire-size bias correction was applied to TCR pairs. To estimate false discovery rates, a later analysis permuted the HLA or CMV assignments 20 times. In a later analysis, co-occurring TCRs were grouped with DBSCAN, and TCRdist sequence similarity was added when clustering was performed within HLA-allele-positive subsets. For co-occurrence clustering, repertoires with fewer than 30,000 or more than 120,000 public chains were excluded, along with four to six repertoires with anomalous nucleotide sharing. As stored in TCRdb, this immuneACCESS dataset retains in-frame rearrangements with V and J assigned. A fraction of the clones does not appear; measured against another copy, unresolved V genes explain less than half of the discrepancy, and the remainder lacks a known reason. The V and J calls and the clone size are those of that table, but D and trimming were determined from the DNA. The table of this sample itemizes over 100,000 clones. 1.5% to 2% of the sample comes from the top ten.

A word on this clone: Its antigen remains undetermined.

The sample consisted of PBMCs. The rearranged chain carries TRBV2 and TRBJ2-2; the D gene cannot be named for sure. This clonotype originated in a middle-aged woman in good health and CMV-seropositive. Here is the DNA: TGTGCCAGCAGTGCGGAGAGTAGCTTGAACACCGGGGAGCTGTTTTTT. This encodes CASSAESSLNTGELFF.